The 8 T cell receptor beta chains listed next were all sequenced from one sample in a study of blood T cell repertoires in COVID-19. Clones were sequenced by immunoSEQ multiplex PCR, and TCRdb holds only the in-frame ones, with some missing. The sample comprises about 63,000 clones, 65% to 80% of which are singletons, and around 32% rests with the top ten. Sequencing input: peripheral blood. The receptor source for this set is a human donor in a cohort sampled during active COVID-19.

The chain employs TRBV11-2 and TRBJ2-5; maybe TRBD2 (5 bases). The germline gives CDR1 SGHAT, CDR2 FQNNGV. This CDR3 has 14 residues. Trimming cost V 6 bases and J 2 bases, with 13 bases left between them. DNA of the CDR3: TGTGCCAGCAGGCCTCACCTAGCACAAGAGACCCAGTACTTC. This encodes CASRPHLAQETQYF.

The chain couples TRBV5-1 to TRBJ2-7; 8 bases agree with TRBD2. Looked up from germline, CDR1 is SGHRS and CDR2 is YFSETQ. The junction had 7 bases not matched to a gene; V was cut back by 4 bases and J by 1 base. The CDR3 loop spans 15 amino acids. The CDR3 nucleotides are TGCGCCAGCAGCCCCATGCCGGGGGGGTCCTACGAGCAGTACTTC. Amino acids: CASSPMPGGSYEQYF.

This clone was counted between two and nine times. This sequence joins TRBV5-1 and TRBJ2-3; TRBD2 matches at 8 bases. The CDR3 totals 15 residues. V gave up 4 bases and J gave up 2 bases; unmatched junction bases: 6. Germline CDR1 is SGHRS and CDR2 is YFSETQ. The CDR3 spells CASSPVSGVTDTQYF. The CDR3 region has the DNA TGCGCCAGCAGCCCCGTTAGCGGGGTCACAGATACGCAGTATTTT.

The chain combines TRBV5-6 with TRBJ2-7, with 9 bases lining up with TRBD2. Germline V CDR1 and CDR2: SGHDT, YYEEEE. Losses at the gene ends were 4 bases for V and 4 bases for J; bases not matched to a gene: 6. The CDR3 spans 14 residues. CDR3 nucleotides: TGTGCCAGCAGCAAGCGGGGGGAAGGGTACGAGCAGTACTTC. Encoded protein: CASSKRGEGYEQYF.

The chain carries TRBV5-4 and TRBJ1-2; 7 bases line up with TRBD1. The CDR3 sequence is 13 residues long. The trim removed 4 bases at V and 6 bases at J, leaving 6 bases unmatched. The germline gives CDR1 SGHNT, CDR2 YYREEE (reference sequence). The CDR3 here is CASSMTGMHGYTF. In nucleotides, the CDR3 is TGTGCCAGCAGCATGACAGGGATGCATGGCTACACCTTC.

This clone was counted between two and nine times. J is TRBJ2-2 and V is TRBV29-1; D remains unclear. Trimming cost V 4 bases and J 6 bases, with 6 bases left between them. Germline lookup yields CDR1 SQVTM and CDR2 ANQGSEA. The CDR3 is 11 residues long. Here the CDR3 reads CSVVSSGELFF. CDR3 nucleotides: TGCAGCGTTGTATCGTCCGGGGAGCTGTTTTTT.

The genes are TRBV19 and TRBJ2-7; 10 bases align to TRBD1. The V gene end was trimmed by 6 bases and the J gene end by 6 bases; junction bases not matched to a gene: 8. Per the germline V gene, CDR1 is LNHDA and CDR2 is SQIVND (reference sequence). This CDR3 has 14 amino acids. The CDR3 loop reads CASRATGQGSEQYF. In nucleotides, the CDR3 is TGTGCCAGTAGGGCCACGGGACAGGGGAGCGAGCAGTACTTC. Filled out from reference TRBV19 and TRBJ2-7, the complete variable domain reads DGGITQSPKYLFRKEGQNVTLSCEQNLNHDAMYWYRQDPGQGLRLIYYSQIVNDFQKGDIAEGYSVSREKKESFPLTVTSAQKNPTAFYLCASRATGQGSEQYFGPGTRLTVT.

The J gene is TRBJ1-1, the V gene TRBV5-1; D gene ambiguous. Germline V CDR1 and CDR2: SGHRS, YFSETQ. CDR3 length: 16 amino acids. V was cut by 0 bases and J by 3 bases, with 15 bases left in between. DNA for the CDR3: TGCGCCAGCAGCTTGGTGCCAGGACTACGAGACACTGAAGCTTTCTTT. Amino acid sequence: CASSLVPGLRDTEAFF.